This note documents a single TCR beta chain sequence. No cognate antigen has been identified for it. Per-base qualities were not stored, and no clone one base away is much larger. The method was the immunoSEQ multiplex PCR assay. For the multiplex PCR, a mixture combining 60 forward primers for TCR Vbeta segments and 13 reverse primers for TCR Jbeta segments was used. Amplification of the CDR3 region of rearranged TCR beta genes was performed with a multiplex PCR assay on genomic DNA. On the Illumina HiSeq System, the amplified TCR beta libraries were sequenced as 87-base-pair reads. Per the source publication's procedure: A later analysis counted some 74 million unique TCR beta chains across the 550 to 700 repertoires, and around 12 million of these chains were shared by at least two donors. Raw reads were error-corrected and collapsed into unique sequences with a nearest-neighbor algorithm that merged closely related sequences to remove PCR and sequencing errors. CDR3 sequences were aligned to IMGT reference sequences to assign V, D and J gene segments. For a sequence to be retained, a match of at least six nucleotides was required to both a V gene segment and a J gene segment. Rearrangements were called productive when the CDR3 lacked stop codons and stayed in frame with V and J; all others were non-productive. CDR3 was defined by IMGT convention, running from the second conserved V-encoded cysteine to the conserved J-encoded phenylalanine. The earlier analysis of about 570 of the donors excluded any sequence lacking an unambiguous match to a single V gene segment. In an earlier analysis of about 590 of the donors, a V segment was called functional when productive rearrangements were above 56.7%, and segregating when the standard deviation between donors exceeded 5%. A statistical classification framework was developed to diagnose cytomegalovirus status using the catalog of TCR beta chain sequences. In a later analysis, V and J genes were assigned by comparing TCR nucleotide sequences against IMGT/GENE-DB human TR gene sequences. Using the TCRdist pipeline, a later analysis assigned CDR3 sequences along with most-parsimonious VDJ recombination scenarios. In a later analysis, each TCR beta chain was defined by its CDR3 amino acid sequence together with its V-gene family, and reads lacking a unique V-gene family were excluded. In a later analysis, some 600 highly shared, low-generation-probability nucleotide sequences were removed to address suspected cross-contamination and a sequencing artifact. In a later analysis, a clonal expansion index was calculated for each public chain from normalized within-repertoire ranks of inferred template counts. Generation probabilities in a later analysis came from a VDJ recombination model fitted to out-of-frame rearrangements, and those results were checked against IGoR. Hypergeometric tests were used in a later analysis to score TCR-TCR, TCR-HLA and TCR-CMV co-occurrence, with a repertoire-size bias correction applied to the TCR pairs. False discovery rates were estimated in a later analysis by permuting HLA or CMV assignments 20 times. In a later analysis, co-occurring TCRs were grouped using DBSCAN, and TCRdist sequence similarity was added for clustering within HLA-allele-positive subsets. For co-occurrence clustering, repertoires with fewer than 30,000 or more than 120,000 public chains were excluded, along with roughly 5 repertoires with anomalous nucleotide sharing. TCRdb holds this immuneACCESS table with in-frame rearrangements only. Some clones are missing; in checked studies, unresolved V genes explain under half, and the rest has no known cause. V, J and clone size are taken as reported in that table, and D and trimming were inferred from the DNA itself. Within this sample are approximately 150,000 clones, with 60% to 80% of them counted one time only. Approximately 14% of the sample comes from the top ten.

These data originate in a study of cytomegalovirus exposure and HLA in healthy donors (dated by TCRdb to 2016 to 2017). Study-wide context: In an earlier analysis of 550 to 750 of the donors, less than 350 Gb of sequence data and some 100 million unique TCR beta sequences from 180 million or so T cells were reported. Among under 450 genotyped donors of the cohort, an average of about 240,000 unique TCR beta nucleotide sequences were sequenced per donor, about a sixth of them non-productive. Alongside the repertoire data, information on donor age, sex, ethnicity and CMV serostatus was compiled. In a later analysis, previously published TCR beta repertoires from several hundred donors were re-analyzed and high-resolution HLA genotyping was added so that TCR occurrence patterns could be studied. Roughly 300 gigabases of sequencing data and around 80 million unique TCR sequences made up an early release that covered 500 to 700 HLA-typed donors. An earlier analysis of 450 to 750 of the donors used high-throughput TCR beta sequencing to judge whether each TCR beta V gene segment behaved as functional or pseudogenic. Rather than using new phenotypic data, the later analysis identified candidate immune exposures from TCR beta sequences and from how often those sequences occurred across donors. Because of strong linkage in the cohort, roughly 5 DR-DQ haplotypes were treated as single units for association and clustering. The study aimed to test whether cataloging public T cell receptors could reveal signatures of past pathogen exposure. The genetic ancestry cluster associated with self-reported Caucasian donors included 81% of the 300 to 400 genotyped donors. Typing coverage varied by locus: roughly 620-640 donors for A, B, C, DRB1 and DQB1; 522 for DQA1; approximately 610 for DPA1; 450 to 480 for DPB1. Along with the 666-subject first cohort, a separate validation cohort of over 90 different subjects was used. HLA typing included class I and class II loci at four-digit resolution. To predict cytomegalovirus infection status, the study combined high-throughput TCR immunosequencing, statistical association of individual TCRs with disease status, and machine learning. In a later genetic analysis, genome-wide SNP genotypes for about three fifths of the roughly 670 donors were used, and that subset was treated as a discovery cohort. The study used immunosequencing to profile the T cell repertoires of more than 650 subjects and linked those repertoires to cytomegalovirus serostatus. All discovery cohort repertoires had been generated on a single sequencing platform.

General study outcomes and caveats: According to a later genetic analysis, donors in an Asian-associated ancestry cluster had fewer N-insertions in productive TCRs than the approximately 610-donor mean. Cytomegalovirus status was reported to be diagnosed by the classifier with high specificity and sensitivity in both the original and validation cohorts. Correlated functional status among segregating V segments might reflect linkage disequilibrium, but an unknown experimental factor could not be ruled out. Immune exposure information for the cohort was limited to CMV serostatus. Roughly uniform sequencing depth across donors was assumed in presence/absence analyses, although this assumption may not hold. HLA typing was unavailable for some donors at each locus, so association tests used only the typed subset. The earlier analysis of about 600 of the donors excluded some 15 rarely observed V segments, including chromosome 9 orphons, because counts were too low. A later analysis found that most CMV-associated TCR beta chains appeared HLA-restricted, with HLA associations seemingly driven largely by CMV exposure. In a later analysis, the rate of TCR association differed among HLA loci, with DRB1 alleles having the most associated TCRs and HLA-C alleles having the fewest. Most TCR sequences were observed very rarely across donors, whereas some public TCRs were present in many individuals. It was suggested by the authors that the approach could potentially be generalized to other disease states and immunological phenotypes. A few of the identified cytomegalovirus-associated TCR beta chains were confirmed in vitro to be specific for cytomegalovirus antigens. According to a later analysis, parvovirus B19, influenza, CMV and Epstein-Barr virus appeared linked to several top co-occurrence clusters. A further reported finding was that TCR beta sequences accurately predicted the HLA-A and HLA-B alleles for most subjects in the first cohort. In an earlier analysis of roughly 500 of the donors, most TCR beta V segments appeared in productive rearrangements about 90% or about 30% of the time, broadly matching IMGT annotations. In a later analysis, HLA-associated TCR beta chains were found to be more clonally expanded and to have lower generation probabilities than equally common non-associated chains. When HLA alleles, especially DR and DQ, strongly co-occurred, TCR associations were difficult to assign to individual alleles. A later analysis associated 16,951 TCR beta sequences with specific HLA alleles at a false discovery rate of 0.05. A cluster of highly shared sequence variants was judged likely to represent a technical artifact of the sequencing pipeline. In the study, around 160 TCR beta chains were listed as associated with cytomegalovirus. The 87-base-pair reads could not distinguish some IMGT-functional V segments, including TRBV6-2 and TRBV6-3, so those segments were excluded. A later genetic analysis associated a missense DCLRE1C variant with V-gene and J-gene trimming of TCR beta chains, and an independent cohort replicated the association. In this cohort, only TCR beta chains were sequenced, and detectable features were limited by the absence of alpha or paired-chain data.

The CDR3 covers 15 residues, taking in both the cysteine and the phenylalanine. Only CDR3 DNA remains: 45 bases, in frame from the first base. For CDR1 and CDR2, the germline V gene lists MRHNA and SNTAGT. From V the trimming removes 5 bases and from J it removes 4 bases, while the gene matches leave 5 bases of the junction unaccounted for. The cohort was made up of 666 healthy bone marrow donors. All cohort members were sampled while nominally healthy, although unrecorded immune exposures were likely present. The donor was CMV seronegative and was included in the group of about 400 seronegative cohort members. A peripheral blood sample was collected from each donor, and TCR beta sequencing was performed on peripheral blood mononuclear cells. The Qiagen DNeasy Blood Extraction Kit was used to extract genomic DNA from the blood cell samples.

The clonotype comes from a woman aged 35 to 49 in good health and CMV-seronegative. Sequenced material: PBMCs. This chain is built from TRBV6-4 and TRBJ1-5; TRBD1 aligns with 10 central bases. Here is the DNA: TGTGCCAGCAGTCCCGGGACAGGGGAAAATCAGCCCCAGCATTTT. Translated, it gives CASSPGTGENQPQHF.